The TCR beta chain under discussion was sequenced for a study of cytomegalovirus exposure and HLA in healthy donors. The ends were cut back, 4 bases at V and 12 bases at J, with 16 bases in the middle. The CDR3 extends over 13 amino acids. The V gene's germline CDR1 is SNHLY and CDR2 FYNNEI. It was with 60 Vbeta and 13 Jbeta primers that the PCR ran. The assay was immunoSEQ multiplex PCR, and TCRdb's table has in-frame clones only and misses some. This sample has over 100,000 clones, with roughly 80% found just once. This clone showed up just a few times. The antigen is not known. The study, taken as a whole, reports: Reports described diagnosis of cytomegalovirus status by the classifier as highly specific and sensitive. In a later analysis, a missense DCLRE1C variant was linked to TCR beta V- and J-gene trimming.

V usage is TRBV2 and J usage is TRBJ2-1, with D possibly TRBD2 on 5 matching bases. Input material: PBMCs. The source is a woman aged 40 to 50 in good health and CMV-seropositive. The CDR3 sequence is CASSVVWGELQFF. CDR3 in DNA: TGTGCCAGCAGTGTTGTATGGGGAGAATTGCAGTTCTTC. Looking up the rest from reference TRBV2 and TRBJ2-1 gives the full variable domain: EPEVTQTPSHQVTQMGQEVILRCVPISNHLYFYWYRQILGQKVEFLVSFYNNEISEKSEIFDDQFSVERPDGSNFTLKIRSTKLEDSAMYFCASSVVWGELQFFGPGTRLTVL.